The entry that follows covers one TCR beta chain sequence. Its antigen is not known. Libraries were prepared by immunoSEQ multiplex PCR; TCRdb keeps only in-frame clonotypes and omits some of them. The table lists around 20,000 clones, over 70% of them singletons. The CDR3 covers 17 residues. V gave up 5 bases and J gave up 4 bases; unmatched junction bases: 11. CDR1 MNHEY and CDR2 SMNVEV come from the germline V gene (reference sequence). The data stem from a study of OX40 agonist ivuxolimab in advanced cancers. Study results and limitations: Certain nonresponders likewise exhibited a low normalized T-cell clonal expansion. CD4+ T cells averaged fewer expanded clones than CD8+ T cells.

The sequence came from an adult with an advanced solid tumor such as melanoma, head and neck, liver or kidney cancer. The chain employs TRBV27 and TRBJ1-3; 10 nucleotides line up with TRBD1. This specimen consisted of CD4+ or CD8+ T cells sorted from blood, obtained in a trial of the OX40 agonist ivuxolimab. The CDR3 protein is CASSPTPGTGVGNTIYF. The CDR3 nucleotides are TGTGCCAGCAGTCCGACTCCCGGGACAGGGGTCGGAAACACCATATATTTT.